Listed below are T cell receptor beta chains from one sample, sequenced in a study of T-cell memory formation after mild COVID-19. In TCRdb, the 5' RACE reads were re-called with MiXCR into one record per CDR3 protein. Of about 150,000 distinct CDR3 sequences in the sample, 10% to 15% were seen once. What was sequenced was PBMCs or a T cell subset sorted from them (not recorded which). The source is a man aged 18 to 30 who had mild COVID-19 (a few samples of this study predate the infection). Cell type and time point are not known. Each CDR3 is given with its conserved first and last residue. D genes are given only for firm matches. Not every row has a clone size; where given, it reads once, few, many or a size class.

>NA|TRBV19|few|TRBJ1-5
TGTGCCAGTAGTATAGATAGGGGGAGGGGACAGCCCCAGCATTTT
CASSIDRGRGQPQHF
>TRBD1|TRBV11-2|many|TRBJ2-5
TGTGCCAGCAGCCCAGGGGGTACCCAAGAGACCCAGTACTTC
CASSPGGTQETQYF
>NA|TRBV20-1|many|TRBJ2-4
TGCAGTGCTAGAGATCCCATGTCGCTAGCCAAAAACATTCAGTACTTC
CSARDPMSLAKNIQYF
>NA|TRBV23-1|few|TRBJ2-1
TGCGCCGGGGGTCCCTCCTTTGGGGGTTCCTCCTACAATGAGCAGTTCTTC
CAGGPSFGGSSYNEQFF
>NA|TRBV5-1|many|TRBJ2-5
TGCGCCAGTAATGCAGGGAACCAAGAGACCCAGTACTTC
CASNAGNQETQYF
>TRBD1|TRBV20-1|many|TRBJ1-2
TGCAGTGCTCCCGGACAGGCTAACTATGGCTACACCTTC
CSAPGQANYGYTF
>NA|TRBV12-3/TRBV12-4|NA|TRBJ2-4
TGTGCCAGCTTGGGGGTGGACATTCAGTACTTC
CASLGVDIQYF
>TRBD2|TRBV5-1|NA|TRBJ2-1
TGCGCCAGCAGCCGGGGGGGTTCTGGGGCCTACAATGAGCAGTTCTTC
CASSRGGSGAYNEQFF
>NA|TRBV12-3/TRBV12-4|many|TRBJ1-2
TGTGCCAGCAGTTTAGGGTGGGAAGGCTACACCTTC
CASSLGWEGYTF
>NA|TRBV7-2|NA|TRBJ2-1
TGTGCCAGCAGTCCGCAGCAAAACTCCTACAATGAGCAGTTCTTC
CASSPQQNSYNEQFF
>NA|TRBV29-1|many|TRBJ2-5
TGCAGCGCCAAAGCAGAGACCCAGTACTTC
CSAKAETQYF
>NA|TRBV20-1|NA|TRBJ2-5
TGCAGTGCTAGAGATCGGTTAGTTGGACAAGAGACCCAGTACTTC
CSARDRLVGQETQYF
>NA|TRBV18|few|TRBJ2-3
TGTGCCAGCTCACCACAAACAGGGAGTGATACGCAGTATTTT
CASSPQTGSDTQYF
>TRBD1|TRBV9|few|TRBJ2-1
TGTGCCAGCAGCGTTACAGGGGGTAGCTCCTACAATGAGCAGTTCTTC
CASSVTGGSSYNEQFF
>NA|TRBV14|NA|TRBJ2-1
TGTGCCAGCAGCCAAGATATAGGTTTCGGCTCCTACAATGAGCAGTTCTTC
CASSQDIGFGSYNEQFF
>NA|TRBV7-9|few|TRBJ2-1
TGTGCCAGCAGCCCGTTGCGAGGCGGACAGCCTAACAATGAGCAGTTCTTC
CASSPLRGGQPNNEQFF
>TRBD1|TRBV20-1|few|TRBJ2-5
TGCAGTGCCCCAGGGGGCGCGGAGACCCAGTACTTC
CSAPGGAETQYF
>NA|TRBV20-1|NA|TRBJ1-6
TGCAGTGCTGTTGACGGGGCCCTTACCAGTTCACCCCTCCACTTT
CSAVDGALTSSPLHF
>TRBD2|TRBV12-3/TRBV12-4|few|TRBJ2-1
TGTGCCAGCAGTCCTCGGGGGGCCTACAATGAGCAGTTCTTC
CASSPRGAYNEQFF
>NA|TRBV12-3/TRBV12-4|NA|TRBJ1-3
TGTGCCAGCAGTCCGGGGGGCTTCGGGGGAAACACCATATATTTT
CASSPGGFGGNTIYF
>NA|TRBV5-1|few|TRBJ2-3
TGCGCCAGCAGCTCCGGCCCTGCGAGGGATACGCAGTATTTT
CASSSGPARDTQYF
>NA|TRBV27|few|TRBJ2-1
TGTGCCAGCAGGGGTTTAGTTTCCGGCCAAACTAATGAGCAGTTCTTC
CASRGLVSGQTNEQFF
>TRBD2|TRBV2|few|TRBJ2-5
TGTGCCAGCAGATGGGGCGGGGGGGCAGGAGAGACCCAGTACTTC
CASRWGGGAGETQYF
>TRBD2|TRBV24-1|few|TRBJ2-3
TGTGCCACCAGTGATTTCTCGGGAGGGGATACGCAGTATTTT
CATSDFSGGDTQYF
>TRBD2|TRBV6-5|NA|TRBJ2-5
TGTGCCAGCAGTTACAGCCCAGCGGGGGGGGGAGAGACCCAGTACTTC
CASSYSPAGGGETQYF
>NA|TRBV2|NA|TRBJ2-3
TGTGCCAGCAGTGCCTCCGACAGCGGGACGCAGTATTTT
CASSASDSGTQYF
>NA|TRBV7-8|NA|TRBJ1-2
TGTGCCAGCAGCTTTACAGGGATCTATGGCTACACCTTC
CASSFTGIYGYTF